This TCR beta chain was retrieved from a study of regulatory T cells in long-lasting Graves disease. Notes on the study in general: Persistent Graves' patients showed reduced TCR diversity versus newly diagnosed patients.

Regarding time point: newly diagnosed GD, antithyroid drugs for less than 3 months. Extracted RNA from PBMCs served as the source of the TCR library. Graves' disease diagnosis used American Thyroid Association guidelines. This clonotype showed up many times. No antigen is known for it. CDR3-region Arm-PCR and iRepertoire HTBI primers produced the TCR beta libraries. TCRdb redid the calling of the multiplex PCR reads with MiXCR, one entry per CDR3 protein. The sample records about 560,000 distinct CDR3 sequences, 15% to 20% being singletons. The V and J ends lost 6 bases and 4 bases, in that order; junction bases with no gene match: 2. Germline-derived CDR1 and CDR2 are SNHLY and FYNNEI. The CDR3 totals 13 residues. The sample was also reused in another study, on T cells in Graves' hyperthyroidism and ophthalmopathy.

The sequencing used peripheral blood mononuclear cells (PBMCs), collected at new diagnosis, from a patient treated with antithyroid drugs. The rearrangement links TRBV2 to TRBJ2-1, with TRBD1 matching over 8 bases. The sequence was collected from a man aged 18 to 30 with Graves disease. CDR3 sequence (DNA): TGTGCCAGCAGAAACAGGGGGTACAATGAGCAGTTCTTC. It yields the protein CASRNRGYNEQFF.